The source of this TCR beta chain is a study of T cell repertoires in cytomegalovirus infection. Study-wide findings and caveats: HLA-C-restricted TCR beta clonotypes specific for CMV led the ex vivo response. Cumulative frequency (of public TCR beta family members) identified carriers of CMV plus the relevant HLA.

The V and J ends lost 6 bases and 2 bases respectively, with 11 bases between them. CDR3 length: 13 amino acids. The germline gives CDR1 DFQATT, CDR2 SNEGSKA (reference sequence). Remarks on this clonotype: The antigen remains unidentified.

TCRdb fed the reads into MiXCR, producing one record per CDR3 protein. This sample has approximately 1,000,000 distinct CDR3 sequences; 31% occur once, and the top ten carry 11% to 15%. This TCR derives from a human donor in good health (CMV status not recorded). Some clones in this sample may be carry-over from other donors' samples. The starting material was cultured CD8+ T cells from PBMCs, obtained from culture after CMV antigen stimulation. V and J are TRBV20-1 and TRBJ1-5; D remains ambiguous. CDR3 residues: CSARPLGNQPQHF. CDR3 DNA sequence: TGCAGTGCGCGGCCCCTGGGCAATCAGCCCCAGCATTTT.